The 16 T cell receptor beta chains given below trace back to one sample, sequenced in a study of Ad26.COV2.S vaccination and SARS-CoV-2 variants. Indicated treatment: around 19 received Ad26.COV2.S at low or high dose, single or two shots; 5 received placebo; per-sample allocation not given. The study sampled participants on day 63 after the first vaccine or placebo injection. The table came from immunoSEQ multiplex PCR; TCRdb's copy has only in-frame clones and leaves some out. Among around 300,000 clones listed, 90% were seen once. Sequencing used peripheral blood, obtained in a trial of Ad26.COV2.S vaccine versus placebo. The receptor set was obtained from a person aged 18 to 59 who received the Ad26.COV2.S COVID-19 vaccine or a placebo.

This clone was counted once. The chain links TRBV12-3 or TRBV12-4 to TRBJ1-2; no clear D. The CDR3 totals 12 residues. Trimming took off 2 bases at V and 8 bases at J, with 9 bases between the two ends. CDR3 coding DNA: TGTGCCAGCAGTTTACAACACCTCGGCTACACCTTC. It encodes CASSLQHLGYTF.

The chain couples TRBV6-4 to TRBJ1-1; 7 bases line up with TRBD1. CDR3 length: 11 residues. Trimming took 6 bases from V and 12 from J; bases not matched to a gene: 7. In germline, CDR1 is MRHNA, CDR2 SNTAGT. The CDR3: CASSPTGISFF. In DNA, the CDR3 is TGTGCCAGCAGCCCGACAGGGATATCTTTCTTT.

V gene TRBV5-8 combines with J gene TRBJ2-1; 9 nucleotides match TRBD2. V lost 2 bases, J lost 7 bases, and 7 bases stayed unmatched. This CDR3 is built from 15 residues. CDR1 is SGHTS and CDR2 is YDEGEE in the germline V gene. The CDR3 sequence is CASSFAGGPKNEQFF. CDR3 nucleotide sequence: TGTGCCAGCAGCTTCGCGGGAGGGCCTAAGAATGAGCAGTTCTTC.

The chain uses TRBV15 and TRBJ2-1; 8 bases map to TRBD2. V was pared by 3 bases and J by 7 bases, with 11 bases of the junction left unmatched. The CDR3 totals 16 residues. Germline loops: CDR1 LNHNV, CDR2 YYDKDF (reference sequence). The DNA for the CDR3 is TGTGCCACCAGCAGTGACCTTGCGAGCGGGAGAAATGAGCAGTTCTTC. Translation: CATSSDLASGRNEQFF.

The chain's CDR3 is CASAGVEVRDTEAFF. CDR3 coding DNA: TGCGCCAGCGCGGGGGTTGAGGTGAGGGACACTGAAGCTTTCTTT. The V call is TRBV4-1, the J call TRBJ1-1; D may be TRBD1 (5 bases). CDR1 and CDR2 from the germline V gene are MGHRA and YSYEKL. The CDR3 covers 15 residues. Trimming cost V 8 bases and J 3 bases, with 19 bases left between them.

V gene TRBV12-3 or TRBV12-4 combines with J gene TRBJ1-1; D gene ambiguous. The V end lost 6 bases, the J end lost 6 bases, and 14 bases lay between the germline ends. The CDR3 spans 13 residues. CDR3 nucleotide sequence: TGTGCCAGCAGCTCCGTGGTTTGGGCTGAAGCTTTCTTT. This encodes CASSSVVWAEAFF.

This chain links TRBV2 with TRBJ2-1; TRBD2 matches at 9 bases. CDR3 size: 14 residues. Germline values: CDR1 SNHLY, CDR2 FYNNEI. V shed 7 bases, J shed 4 bases, and the junction held 5 bases outside the gene matches. The CDR3 DNA follows: TGTGCCAGCAAAAGACTAGCGGCTTACAATGAGCAGTTCTTC. It translates to CASKRLAAYNEQFF.

The chain carries TRBV9 and TRBJ2-1; TRBD1 aligns across 9 bases. Germline CDR1 SGDLS, CDR2 YYNGEE. V was clipped by 0 bases and J by 6 bases; unmatched bases: 7. The CDR3 contains 16 residues. The CDR3 loop reads CASSVGGGDRANEQFF. CDR3 coding DNA: TGTGCCAGCAGCGTAGGTGGGGGGGACAGGGCCAATGAGCAGTTCTTC. The full variable domain, with the rest looked up from reference TRBV9 and TRBJ2-1, is DSGVTQTPKHLITATGQRVTLRCSPRSGDLSVYWYQQSLDQGLQFLIQYYNGEERAKGNILERFSAQQFPDLHSELNLSSLELGDSALYFCASSVGGGDRANEQFFGPGTRLTVL.

The CDR3: CASTRGLSNTGELFF. In DNA, the CDR3 is TGTGCCAGCACCCGGGGGCTTTCGAACACCGGGGAGCTGTTTTTT. This chain uses TRBV7-9 with TRBJ2-2; D is perhaps TRBD1 or TRBD2 (6 bases each). Germline-derived CDR1 and CDR2 are SEHNR and FQNEAQ (reference sequence). The CDR3 is 15 residues long. Trimming shortened V by 7 bases and J by 0 bases, and 12 bases separated the two germline ends.

The chain couples TRBV5-1 to TRBJ1-1, with a weak D call TRBD1 (5 bases). CDR1 and CDR2 (germline): SGHRS, YFSETQ. The CDR3 spans 14 residues. The V end was cut by 3 bases, the J end by 7 bases, with 16 bases between. The CDR3 DNA reads TGCGCCAGCAGCTCCACTCCAGGGAGTGGTGAAGCTTTCTTT. Amino acid sequence: CASSSTPGSGEAFF. Combining the CDR3 with reference TRBV5-1 and TRBJ1-1 gives the whole variable domain KAGVTQTPRYLIKTRGQQVTLSCSPISGHRSVSWYQQTPGQGLQFLFEYFSETQRNKGNFPGRFSGRQFSNSRSEMNVSTLELGDSALYLCASSSTPGSGEAFFGQGTRLTVV.

V is TRBV5-4 and J is TRBJ1-2; D ambiguous. With 0 bases removed from V and 3 bases from J, the gap between germline ends came to 18 bases. The germline V gene has CDR1 SGHNT and CDR2 YYREEE (reference sequence). This CDR3 has 17 amino acids. The CDR3 DNA follows: TGTGCCAGCAGCTTGGCGACCACCCGGCGCGGATACTATGGCTACACCTTC. Protein sequence: CASSLATTRRGYYGYTF.

This chain's CDR3 is CASSRQGVRKAFF. As DNA, the CDR3 is TGCGCCAGCAGTAGGCAGGGCGTAAGAAAAGCTTTCTTT. The rearrangement uses TRBV5-1 and TRBJ1-1; D might be TRBD1 (5 bases). The germline V and J ends were trimmed by 5 bases and 9 bases, with 17 bases remaining between them. Germline V CDR1 and CDR2: SGHRS, YFSETQ. This CDR3 comprises 13 residues.

This clone was observed a single time. V is TRBV2 and J is TRBJ1-5; maybe TRBD1 (5 bases). The CDR3 consists of 16 residues. The germline V and J ends were trimmed by 6 bases and 3 bases, with 18 bases remaining between them. Germline V gives CDR1 SNHLY, CDR2 FYNNEI. The CDR3: CASSAGHPPFNQPQHF. The CDR3 nucleotides are TGTGCCAGCAGCGCTGGACATCCGCCGTTCAATCAGCCCCAGCATTTT.

The CDR3 region is CASSTYGPDTQYF. The DNA for the CDR3 is TGTGCCAGTAGTACTTATGGACCAGATACGCAGTATTTT. The chain recombines TRBV19 with TRBJ2-3; D not resolved. V lost 4 bases and J 4 bases, leaving 9 bases between the germline ends. The germline V gene has CDR1 LNHDA and CDR2 SQIVND (reference sequence). This CDR3 is built from 13 residues.

The chain uses TRBV19 and TRBJ1-1; D is uncertain. The CDR3 runs 15 residues. V lost 5 bases and J lost 3, with 16 bases in between. CDR1 is LNHDA, CDR2 SQIVND, per germline (reference sequence). The DNA of the CDR3 is TGTGCCAGTAGTCCTCGGGGAGGGTGGGACACTGAAGCTTTCTTT. This codes for CASSPRGGWDTEAFF.

The V call is TRBV7-2, the J call TRBJ2-2; 7 positions agree with TRBD1. Losses at the gene ends were 5 bases for V and 2 bases for J; bases not matched to a gene: 11. Germline lookup yields CDR1 SGHTA and CDR2 FQGNSA. This CDR3 has 17 amino acids. CDR3 DNA: TGTGCCAGCAGCCGGCCGAGACAGGGCCCTAACACCGGGGAGCTGTTTTTT. It yields the protein CASSRPRQGPNTGELFF.